This is a list of T cell receptor beta chains from one sample in a study of human T cells and chemical hapten exposure. TCRdb recomputed calls from the RACE reads with MiXCR, one row per CDR3 protein. The sample carries about 340,000 distinct CDR3 sequences, 5.5% to 8% recorded once. Sample: whole blood, taken in connection with sensitization to the hapten diphenylcyclopropenone (DPC). These receptors came from a woman in her late teens or twenties with alopecia areata. Some clones in this sample may be carry-over from other donors' samples. The CDR3 runs from the conserved cysteine through the conserved F or W. A D gene is named only where the DNA matches it firmly. Not all rows give a size; the values are once, few, many and, for expanded clones, a class.

clone_size j_call v_call d_call cdr3_nt cdr3_aa
few TRBJ2-3 TRBV7-3 NA TGTGCCAGCAGCTTAGGGTCAGGTGGAGATACGCAGTATTTT CASSLGSGGDTQYF
many TRBJ1-4 TRBV6-6 NA TGTGCCAGCAGTTACTCGATGGGCAGGGAAGGTGAAAAACTGTTTTTT CASSYSMGREGEKLFF
NA TRBJ1-2 TRBV20-1 TRBD1 TGCAGTGCTAGAGGGCGGGACAGTAACTATGGCTACACCTTC CSARGRDSNYGYTF
NA TRBJ2-6 TRBV7-7 NA TGTGCTAGCAGCTTAGATCCGTTCTCTGGGGCCAACGTCCTGACTTTC CASSLDPFSGANVLTF
NA TRBJ1-2 TRBV27 TRBD1 TGTGCCAGCAGTCACACTGGACGGGGACAGGGGAATAGCTACACCTTC CASSHTGRGQGNSYTF
few TRBJ1-2 TRBV28 TRBD1 TGTGCCAGCAGTTTTGGGGGACAGAACTATGGCTACACCTTC CASSFGGQNYGYTF
many TRBJ2-2 TRBV12-3/TRBV12-4 NA TGTGCCAGCAGTTCCGGGACGAACACCGGGGAGCTGTTTTTT CASSSGTNTGELFF
NA TRBJ1-2 TRBV21-1 NA TGTGCCAGCAGCCCTGCGACGGGGGGCTTTGCTAACTATGGCTACACCTTC CASSPATGGFANYGYTF
many TRBJ1-6 TRBV28 NA TGTGCCAGCAGTCTGAGGACAGATTATAATTCACCCCTCCACTTT CASSLRTDYNSPLHF
many TRBJ2-1 TRBV20-1 TRBD1 TGCAGTGCTAGACCGGGACAGAACTACAATGAGCAGTTCTTC CSARPGQNYNEQFF
NA TRBJ2-7 TRBV25-1 TRBD1 TGTGCCAGCAGTGAGATCGGGACAGGGGTCCACGAGCAGTACTTC CASSEIGTGVHEQYF
NA TRBJ2-7 TRBV29-1 TRBD1 TGCAGCGTTTCCCAGGGGGCACACGAGCAGTACTTC CSVSQGAHEQYF
many TRBJ2-2 TRBV4-3 TRBD1 TGCGCCAGCAGCCTCACCGGGACAGGGGGCAATGGCGGGGAGCTGTTTTTT CASSLTGTGGNGGELFF
few TRBJ1-4 TRBV6-5 NA TGTGCCAGCAGCCACGACGGATGGGGCAGGGAAAAACTGTTTTTT CASSHDGWGREKLFF
few TRBJ1-4 TRBV4-3 NA TGCGCCAGCAGCCAAGACGGGCCCCCCTGGCAGGGTGAAAAACTGTTTTTT CASSQDGPPWQGEKLFF
many TRBJ1-5 TRBV20-1 NA TGCAGTGCTCAAGGGGGAGGGAGCCAGCCCCAGCATTTT CSAQGGGSQPQHF
few TRBJ1-1 TRBV18 NA TGTGCCAGCTCCCCCCAAGGGCGCGGGATGAACACTGAAGCTTTCTTT CASSPQGRGMNTEAFF
many TRBJ2-7 TRBV10-3 NA TGTGCCATTCAGTCTACGGCCGGCTACGAGCAGTACTTC CAIQSTAGYEQYF
few TRBJ2-2 TRBV27 TRBD2 TGTGCCACCCGACTAGCGGGGGGCCTTCACGACACCGGGGAGCTGTTTTTT CATRLAGGLHDTGELFF
few TRBJ2-1 TRBV6-5 TRBD2 TGTGCCACCAAACGGGGGGACGAGCAGTTCTTC CATKRGDEQFF
many TRBJ2-2 TRBV29-1 TRBD1 TGCAGCGTAGACCGGGACAGGGACACCGGGGAGCTGTTTTTT CSVDRDRDTGELFF
NA TRBJ2-7 TRBV6-5 TRBD1 TGTGCCTGCAGCCGCCAGGGACAGGGCGTCGACGAGCAGTACTTC CACSRQGQGVDEQYF
NA TRBJ1-2 TRBV7-9 TRBD1 TGTGCCAGCAGGTCGGACAGGGACTATGGCTACACCTTC CASRSDRDYGYTF
NA TRBJ1-1 TRBV7-8 TRBD1 TGTGCCAGCATCCACTCCGGGACAGCGAACACTGAAGCTTTCTTT CASIHSGTANTEAFF
NA TRBJ1-1 TRBV9 TRBD1 TGTGCCAGCAGCGGTGAACAGGGGGCGCTGGACACTGAAGCTTTCTTT CASSGEQGALDTEAFF
few TRBJ1-2 TRBV6-5 TRBD1 TGTGCCAGCAGCAAAGCCGGGACAGGCGGCATACATGGCTACACCTTC CASSKAGTGGIHGYTF
few TRBJ1-5 TRBV3-1 TRBD1 TGTGCCAGCAGCCAAGGGCAGGGGGTTCAGCCCCAGCATTTT CASSQGQGVQPQHF
many TRBJ2-7 TRBV5-1 TRBD1 TGCGCCAGCAGCTTGTTTTCAGGGGGCGAGCAGTACTTC CASSLFSGGEQYF